A single T cell receptor beta chain is shown here with its context. The junction and the germline gene differ at one end; a read error may be behind it. The data derive from a study of T-cell reconstitution after alpha-beta-depleted transplantation in children. CDR3 length: 17 residues. Germline values: CDR1 SGHRS, CDR2 YFSETQ. Unique molecular identifiers were built into the TCRbeta library. A single record per CDR3 protein comes from TCRdb applying MiXCR to the PCR reads. The table shows over 200,000 distinct CDR3 sequences, with 11% occurring only once. The sequence came from a child younger than two with acute myeloid leukemia, due to receive a stem cell transplant. The chain couples TRBV5-1 to TRBJ2-7; TRBD2 matches at 9 bases. The source was PBMCs, collected before TCRalphabeta/CD19-depleted stem cell transplant. This CDR3 is CASSLVPTSGGSYGQYF. CDR3 nucleotide sequence: TGCGCCAGCAGCTTGGTTCCGACTAGCGGAGGCTCCTACGGGCAGTACTTC.